One sample yielded the 3 T cell receptor beta chains listed below, sequenced in a study of blood T cell repertoires in COVID-19. Sequencing was performed with immunoSEQ multiplex PCR; in TCRdb, only in-frame clones are kept and a portion is missing. The profile shows some 220,000 clones, 84% of them singletons. The sequenced material came from peripheral blood. These receptors were obtained from a man in his fifties or sixties with active or convalescent COVID-19.

The genes are TRBV2 and TRBJ2-2, with 10 nucleotides matching TRBD2. CDR1 is SNHLY, CDR2 FYNNEI, per germline. The length of the CDR3 is 17 residues. V lost 4 bases, J lost 5 bases, and 10 bases stayed unmatched. CDR3 DNA sequence: TGTGCCAGCAGTGCCCACGCAGCGGGAGGGTCGACCGGGGAGCTGTTTTTT. Protein: CASSAHAAGGSTGELFF.

This chain joins TRBV15 and TRBJ1-4, with a weak D call TRBD1 (5 bases). Germline V lookup: CDR1 LNHNV, CDR2 YYDKDF (reference sequence). The CDR3 extends over 13 amino acids. Trimming shortened V by 3 bases and J by 8 bases, and 10 bases separated the two germline ends. The CDR3, as DNA: TGTGCCACCAGCAGCCAGGGATCCGAAAAACTGTTTTTT. Translating gives CATSSQGSEKLFF.

The chain is built from TRBV6-5 and TRBJ1-1; D uncertain. Per germline, CDR1 MNHEY and CDR2 SVGAGI. The CDR3 contains 12 residues. Trimming left V 6 bases short and J 5 bases short, with 10 bases between. The CDR3 here is CASSPARTEAFF. The CDR3 region has the DNA TGTGCCAGCAGCCCCGCGAGAACTGAAGCTTTCTTT.